This paragraph covers one T cell receptor beta chain sequence. The antigen is unknown. This record comes from a study of shared clonotypes between healthy human individuals. Study-level results: On the whole, naive subsets had larger estimated richness than memory subsets had. The naive CD4 repertoires of a handful of donors were compared, and approximately 5% of clonotypes were shared.

This CDR3 has 12 amino acids. The V gene end was trimmed by 11 bases and the J gene end by 4 bases; junction bases not matched to a gene: 7. In germline, CDR1 is WNHNN, CDR2 SYGVQD (reference sequence). Only in-frame clones appear in the TCRdb table, and some are missing; sequencing was by immunoSEQ multiplex PCR. The table shows over 300,000 clones, with around 90% occurring only once. Caucasian adults living in Nashville, Tennessee, provided all samples. CD8 memory combined CD45RO+ cells with CCR7-negative CD45RA+ TemRA cells. Sequencing input: memory CD8+ T cells sorted from blood. Regarding subset: CD45RO+ cells pooled with CCR7-negative TemRA cells. The TCR originated in a man aged 18 to 29 in good health. The chain joins TRBV10-1 to TRBJ1-2; TRBD1 agrees at 7 bases. CDR3 region: CAGARTGYGYTF. DNA of the CDR3: TGCGCCGGTGCCCGGACAGGCTATGGCTACACCTTC.